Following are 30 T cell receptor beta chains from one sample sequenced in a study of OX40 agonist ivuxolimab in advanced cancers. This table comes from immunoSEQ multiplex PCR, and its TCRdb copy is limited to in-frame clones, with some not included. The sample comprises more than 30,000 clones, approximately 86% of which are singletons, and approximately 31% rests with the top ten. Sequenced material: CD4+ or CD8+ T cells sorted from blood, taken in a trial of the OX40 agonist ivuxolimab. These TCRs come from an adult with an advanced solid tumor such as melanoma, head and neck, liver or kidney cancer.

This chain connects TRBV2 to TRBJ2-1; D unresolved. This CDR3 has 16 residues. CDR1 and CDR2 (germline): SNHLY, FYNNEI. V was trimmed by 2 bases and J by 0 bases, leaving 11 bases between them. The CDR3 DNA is TGTGCCAGCAGTGAACGAGTTACGAGCTCCTACAATGAGCAGTTCTTC. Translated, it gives CASSERVTSSYNEQFF.

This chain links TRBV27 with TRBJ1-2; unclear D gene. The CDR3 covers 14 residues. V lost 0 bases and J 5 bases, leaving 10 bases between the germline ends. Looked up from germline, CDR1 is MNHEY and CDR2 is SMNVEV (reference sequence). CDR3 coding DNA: TGTGCCAGCAGTTTATCTGCGGGATCTTATGGCTACACCTTC. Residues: CASSLSAGSYGYTF.

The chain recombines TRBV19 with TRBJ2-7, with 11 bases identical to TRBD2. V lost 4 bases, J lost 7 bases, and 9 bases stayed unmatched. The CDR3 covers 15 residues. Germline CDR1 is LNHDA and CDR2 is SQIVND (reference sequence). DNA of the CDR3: TGTGCCAGTAGTACATCCGGGACTAGCGGAAAAGAGCAGTACTTC. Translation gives CASSTSGTSGKEQYF.

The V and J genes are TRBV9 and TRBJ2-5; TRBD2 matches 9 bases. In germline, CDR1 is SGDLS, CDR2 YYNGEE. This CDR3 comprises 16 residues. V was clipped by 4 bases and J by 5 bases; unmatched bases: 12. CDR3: CASSPEGAGGGETQYF. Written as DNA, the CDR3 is TGTGCCAGCAGCCCAGAGGGAGCGGGAGGAGGGGAGACCCAGTACTTC.

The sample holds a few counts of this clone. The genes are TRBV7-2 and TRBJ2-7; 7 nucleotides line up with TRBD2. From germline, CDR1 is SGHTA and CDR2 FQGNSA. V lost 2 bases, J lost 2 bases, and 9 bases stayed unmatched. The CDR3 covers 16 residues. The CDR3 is CASSLSPLAAPYEQYF. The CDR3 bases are TGTGCCAGCAGCTTATCCCCTCTAGCGGCACCCTACGAGCAGTACTTC.

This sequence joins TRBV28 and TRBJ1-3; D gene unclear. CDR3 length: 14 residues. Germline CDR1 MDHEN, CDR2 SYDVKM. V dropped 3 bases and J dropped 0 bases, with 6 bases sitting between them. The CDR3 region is CASSLRGSGNTIYF. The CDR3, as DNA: TGTGCCAGCAGTTTGCGGGGCTCTGGAAACACCATATATTTT.

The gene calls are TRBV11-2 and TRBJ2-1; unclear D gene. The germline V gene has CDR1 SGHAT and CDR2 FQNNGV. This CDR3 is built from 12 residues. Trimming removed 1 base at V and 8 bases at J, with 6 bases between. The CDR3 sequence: CASSLVSDEQFF. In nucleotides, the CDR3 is TGTGCCAGCAGCTTAGTGAGTGATGAGCAGTTCTTC.

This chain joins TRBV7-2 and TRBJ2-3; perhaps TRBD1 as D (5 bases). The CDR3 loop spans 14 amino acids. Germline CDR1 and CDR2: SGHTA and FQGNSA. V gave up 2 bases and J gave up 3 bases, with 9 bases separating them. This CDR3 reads CASSLIQGTDTQYF. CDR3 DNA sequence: TGTGCCAGCAGCTTAATTCAGGGTACAGATACGCAGTATTTT.

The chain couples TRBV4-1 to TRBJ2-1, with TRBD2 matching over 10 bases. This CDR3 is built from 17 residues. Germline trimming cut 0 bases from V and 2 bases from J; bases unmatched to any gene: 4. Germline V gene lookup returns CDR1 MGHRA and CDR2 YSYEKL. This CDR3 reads CASSQELAGGTYNEQFF. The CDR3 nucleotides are TGCGCCAGCAGCCAAGAATTAGCGGGAGGCACCTACAATGAGCAGTTCTTC.

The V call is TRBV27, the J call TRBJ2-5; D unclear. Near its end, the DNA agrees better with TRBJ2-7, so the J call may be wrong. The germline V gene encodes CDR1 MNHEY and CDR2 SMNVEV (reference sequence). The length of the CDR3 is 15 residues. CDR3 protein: CASSLNSRHFYEQYF. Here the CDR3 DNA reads TGTGCCAGCAGTTTAAATTCGCGACACTTCTACGAGCAGTACTTC.

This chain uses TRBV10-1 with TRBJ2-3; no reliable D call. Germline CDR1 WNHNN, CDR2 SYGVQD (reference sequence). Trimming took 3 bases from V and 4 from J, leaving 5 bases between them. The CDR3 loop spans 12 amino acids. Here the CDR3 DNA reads TGCGCCAGCAGTGACCCCGCAGATACGCAGTATTTT. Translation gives CASSDPADTQYF.

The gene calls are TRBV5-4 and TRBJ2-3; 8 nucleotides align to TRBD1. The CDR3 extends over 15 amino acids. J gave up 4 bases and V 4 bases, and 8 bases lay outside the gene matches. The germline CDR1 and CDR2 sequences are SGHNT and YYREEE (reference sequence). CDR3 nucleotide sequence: TGTGCCAGCAGCACCGCAGGGGGCTACGCAGATACGCAGTATTTT. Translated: CASSTAGGYADTQYF.

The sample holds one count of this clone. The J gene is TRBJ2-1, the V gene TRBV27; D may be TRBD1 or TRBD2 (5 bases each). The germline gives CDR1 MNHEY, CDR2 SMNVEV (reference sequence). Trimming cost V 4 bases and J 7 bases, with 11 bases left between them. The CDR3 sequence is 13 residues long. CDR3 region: CASSWGSGNEQFF. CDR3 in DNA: TGTGCCAGCAGTTGGGGGAGTGGGAATGAGCAGTTCTTC.

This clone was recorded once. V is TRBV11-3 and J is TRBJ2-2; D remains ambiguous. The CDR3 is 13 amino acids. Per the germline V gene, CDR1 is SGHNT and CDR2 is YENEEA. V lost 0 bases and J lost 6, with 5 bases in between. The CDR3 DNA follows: TGTGCCAGCAGCTTAGAGGGTCCCGGGGAGCTGTTTTTT. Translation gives CASSLEGPGELFF.

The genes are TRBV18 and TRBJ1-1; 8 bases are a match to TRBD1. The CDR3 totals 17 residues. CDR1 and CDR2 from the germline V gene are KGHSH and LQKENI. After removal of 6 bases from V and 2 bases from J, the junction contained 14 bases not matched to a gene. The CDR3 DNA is TGTGCCAGCTCCCCTGATCCTCCAGGGGGCCCTAACACTGAAGCTTTCTTT. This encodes CASSPDPPGGPNTEAFF.

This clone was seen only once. CDR3 sequence (DNA): TGTGCCACCAGCAGCACTCGGGGGAGCACAGATACGCAGTATTTT. This encodes CATSSTRGSTDTQYF. The chain couples TRBV15 to TRBJ2-3; maybe TRBD2 (6 bases). Germline CDR1 is LNHNV and CDR2 is YYDKDF (reference sequence). Trimming removed 3 bases from V and 0 bases from J, with 10 bases in between. The CDR3 sequence is 15 residues long.

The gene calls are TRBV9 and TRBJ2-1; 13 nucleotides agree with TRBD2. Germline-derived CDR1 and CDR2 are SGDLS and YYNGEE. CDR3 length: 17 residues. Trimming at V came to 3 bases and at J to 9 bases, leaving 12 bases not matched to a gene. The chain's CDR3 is CASSADWTSGSLGEQFF. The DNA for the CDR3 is TGTGCCAGCAGCGCCGATTGGACTAGCGGGAGTCTCGGTGAGCAGTTCTTC.

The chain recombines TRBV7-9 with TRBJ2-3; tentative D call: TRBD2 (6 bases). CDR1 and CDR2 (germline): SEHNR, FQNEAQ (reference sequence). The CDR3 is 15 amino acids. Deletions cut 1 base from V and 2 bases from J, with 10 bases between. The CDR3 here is CASSLDAGTTDTQYF. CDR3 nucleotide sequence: TGTGCCAGCAGCTTAGACGCGGGGACCACAGATACGCAGTATTTT.

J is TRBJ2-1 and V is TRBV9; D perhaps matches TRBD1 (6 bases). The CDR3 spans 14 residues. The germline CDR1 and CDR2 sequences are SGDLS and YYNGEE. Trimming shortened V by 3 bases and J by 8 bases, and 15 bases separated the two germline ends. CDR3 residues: CASSETQGPHEQFF. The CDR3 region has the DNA TGTGCCAGCAGCGAAACACAGGGCCCCCATGAGCAGTTCTTC. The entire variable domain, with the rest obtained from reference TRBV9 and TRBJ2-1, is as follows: DSGVTQTPKHLITATGQRVTLRCSPRSGDLSVYWYQQSLDQGLQFLIQYYNGEERAKGNILERFSAQQFPDLHSELNLSSLELGDSALYFCASSETQGPHEQFFGPGTRLTVL.

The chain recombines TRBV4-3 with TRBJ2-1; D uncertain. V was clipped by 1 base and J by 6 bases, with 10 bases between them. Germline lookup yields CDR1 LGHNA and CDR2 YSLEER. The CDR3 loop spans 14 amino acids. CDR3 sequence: CASSQARPSNEQFF. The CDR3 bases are TGCGCCAGCAGCCAAGCCCGTCCCTCCAATGAGCAGTTCTTC.

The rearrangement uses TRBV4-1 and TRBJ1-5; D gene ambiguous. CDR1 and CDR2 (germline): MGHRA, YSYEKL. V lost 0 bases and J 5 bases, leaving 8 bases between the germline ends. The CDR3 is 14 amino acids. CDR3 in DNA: TGCGCCAGCAGCCAAGATCGGGGAGATCAGCCCCAGCATTTT. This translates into CASSQDRGDQPQHF.

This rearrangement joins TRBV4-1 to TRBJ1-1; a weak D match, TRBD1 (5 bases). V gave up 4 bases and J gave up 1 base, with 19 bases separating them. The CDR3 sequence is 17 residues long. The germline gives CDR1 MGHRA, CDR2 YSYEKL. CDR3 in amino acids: CASSPHWAYQGNTEAFF. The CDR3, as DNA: TGCGCCAGCAGCCCCCATTGGGCTTACCAGGGGAACACTGAAGCTTTCTTT.

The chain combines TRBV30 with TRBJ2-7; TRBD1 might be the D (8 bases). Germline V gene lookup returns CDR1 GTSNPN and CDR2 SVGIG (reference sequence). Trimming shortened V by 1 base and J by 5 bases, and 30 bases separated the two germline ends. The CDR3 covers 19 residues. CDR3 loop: CAWSGVGQGSGLFFNEQYF. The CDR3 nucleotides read TGTGCCTGGAGTGGGGTTGGACAGGGCTCGGGACTATTTTTCAACGAGCAGTACTTC.

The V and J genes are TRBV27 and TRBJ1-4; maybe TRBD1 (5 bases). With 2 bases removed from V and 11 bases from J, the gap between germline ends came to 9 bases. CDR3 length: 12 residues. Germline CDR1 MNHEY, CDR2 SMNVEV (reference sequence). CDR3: CASSLGGGKLFF. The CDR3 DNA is TGTGCCAGCAGTTTAGGGGGAGGGAAACTGTTTTTT.

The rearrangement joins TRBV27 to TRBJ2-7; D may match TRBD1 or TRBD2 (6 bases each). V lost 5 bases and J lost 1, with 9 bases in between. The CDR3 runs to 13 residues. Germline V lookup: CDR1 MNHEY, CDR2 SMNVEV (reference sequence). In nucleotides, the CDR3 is TGTGCCAGCAGTCGGGGGCCATCCTACGAGCAGTACTTC. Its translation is CASSRGPSYEQYF.

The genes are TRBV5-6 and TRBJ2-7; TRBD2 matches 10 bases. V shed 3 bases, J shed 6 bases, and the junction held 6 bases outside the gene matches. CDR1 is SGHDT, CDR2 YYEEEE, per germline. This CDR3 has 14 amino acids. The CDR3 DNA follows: TGTGCCAGCAGCTCTCTAGCGGGAGTGGGCGAGCAGTACTTC. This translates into CASSSLAGVGEQYF.

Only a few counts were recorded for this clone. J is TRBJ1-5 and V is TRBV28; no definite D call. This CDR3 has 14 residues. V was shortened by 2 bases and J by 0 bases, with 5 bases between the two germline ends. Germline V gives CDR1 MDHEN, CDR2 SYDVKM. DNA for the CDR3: TGTGCCAGCAGTTTAGGGGTTAGCAATCAGCCCCAGCATTTT. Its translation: CASSLGVSNQPQHF.

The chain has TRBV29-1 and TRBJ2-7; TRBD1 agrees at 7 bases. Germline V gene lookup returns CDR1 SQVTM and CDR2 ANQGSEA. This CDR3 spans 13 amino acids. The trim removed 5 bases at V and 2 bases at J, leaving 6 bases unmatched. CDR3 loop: CSVRTGLTYEQYF. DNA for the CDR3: TGCAGCGTTAGGACAGGCCTTACCTACGAGCAGTACTTC.

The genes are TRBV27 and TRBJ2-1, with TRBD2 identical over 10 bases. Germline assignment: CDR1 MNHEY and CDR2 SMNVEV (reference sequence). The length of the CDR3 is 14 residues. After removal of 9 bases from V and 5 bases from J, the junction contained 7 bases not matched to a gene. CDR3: CASSGLAADNEQFF. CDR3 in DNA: TGTGCCAGTTCCGGACTAGCGGCCGACAATGAGCAGTTCTTC.

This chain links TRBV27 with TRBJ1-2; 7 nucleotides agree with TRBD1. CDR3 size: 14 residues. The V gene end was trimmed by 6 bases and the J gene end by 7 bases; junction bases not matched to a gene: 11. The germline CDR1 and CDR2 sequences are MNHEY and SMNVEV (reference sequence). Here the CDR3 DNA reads TGTGCCAGCAGCTATGGACAGGCGTTGGGTGGCTACACCTTC. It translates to CASSYGQALGGYTF.